Shown below are 19 T cell receptor beta chains from a single sample sequenced in a study of OX40 agonist ivuxolimab in advanced cancers. Sequencing used immunoSEQ multiplex PCR; TCRdb keeps in-frame clones, though not all of them. Of 53,000 or so clones in the sample, approximately 83% were seen once. This sample comprised CD4+ or CD8+ T cells sorted from blood, obtained in a trial of the OX40 agonist ivuxolimab. The receptors were sampled from an adult with an advanced solid tumor such as melanoma, head and neck, liver or kidney cancer.

This clone was counted once. The chain recombines TRBV28 with TRBJ2-2, with TRBD1 as a possible D gene (5 bases). Germline assignment: CDR1 MDHEN and CDR2 SYDVKM. The CDR3 is made up of 18 amino acids. Trimming removed 8 bases at V and 0 bases at J, with 22 bases between. CDR3 loop: CASVPSYYRTPNTGELFF. Written as DNA, the CDR3 is TGTGCCAGCGTCCCCTCTTATTACAGGACACCGAACACCGGGGAGCTGTTTTTT.

Only one count was recorded for this clone. V is TRBV19 and J is TRBJ2-7; tentative D call: TRBD2 (5 bases). With 6 bases removed from V and 3 bases from J, the gap between germline ends came to 18 bases. The V gene's germline CDR1 is LNHDA and CDR2 SQIVND (reference sequence). CDR3 length equals 15 residues. The CDR3 coding sequence is TGTGCCAGTAGCCCCGGCGGGTGGAGGAACTACGAGCAGTACTTC. This codes for CASSPGGWRNYEQYF.

In its sample, this clone was seen once. V is TRBV19 and J is TRBJ2-1; 11 bases align to TRBD1. The V gene end was trimmed by 5 bases and the J gene end by 7 bases; junction bases not matched to a gene: 7. Germline V gene lookup returns CDR1 LNHDA and CDR2 SQIVND (reference sequence). CDR3 length: 15 residues. The CDR3 spells CASSAGQGAQNEQFF. The CDR3, as DNA: TGTGCCAGTAGTGCCGGACAGGGGGCGCAAAATGAGCAGTTCTTC.

This clone appeared once. The chain couples TRBV30 to TRBJ2-7; 7 bases align to TRBD1. The CDR3 has 14 amino acids. Germline assignment: CDR1 GTSNPN and CDR2 SVGIG (reference sequence). The V segment lost 2 bases and the J segment 3 bases; nucleotides outside the gene matches: 7. The CDR3 region has the DNA TGTGCCTGGAGTCCGCGACAGGGATACTACGAGCAGTACTTC. Amino acid sequence: CAWSPRQGYYEQYF.

CDR3: CASSPEVGTEAFF. DNA of the CDR3: TGTGCCAGCAGCCCGGAGGTAGGGACTGAAGCTTTCTTT. The chain uses TRBV5-6 and TRBJ1-1; no reliable D call. Trimming shortened V by 4 bases and J by 5 bases, and 12 bases separated the two germline ends. There are 13 residues in the CDR3. Germline lookup yields CDR1 SGHDT and CDR2 YYEEEE.

The chain combines TRBV28 with TRBJ1-1; TRBD1 is a possible D gene (6 bases). CDR1 and CDR2 from the germline V gene are MDHEN and SYDVKM. With 6 bases removed from V and 4 bases from J, the gap between germline ends came to 15 bases. This CDR3 is built from 14 residues. The CDR3 coding sequence is TGTGCCAGCAGAGGGGGTGGATCGGGCACTGAAGCTTTCTTT. This codes for CASRGGGSGTEAFF.

This clone was detected only once. V usage is TRBV7-5 and J usage is TRBJ2-7; the table assigns TRBD1, which was not confirmed against the DNA. TRBV7-5 is recorded as a pseudogene. The CDR3 consists of 17 residues. The CDR3 region has the DNA TGTGCCAGAAGCTTGGGCTTAGGACAGGGAGGTTCCTACGAGCAGTACTTC. It translates to CARSLGLGQGGSYEQYF.

The J gene is TRBJ1-2, the V gene TRBV18, with D perhaps matching TRBD1 (5 bases). The CDR3 covers 15 residues. CDR1 and CDR2 from the germline V gene are KGHSH and LQKENI. The V and J ends lost 3 bases and 4 bases respectively, with 15 bases between them. CDR3 sequence: CASSPNPGLGYGYTF. In DNA, the CDR3 is TGTGCCAGCTCACCGAACCCGGGGCTAGGCTATGGCTACACCTTC. The full variable domain, in which reference TRBV18 and TRBJ1-2 provide the parts outside the CDR3, is NAGVMQNPRHLVRRRGQEARLRCSPMKGHSHVYWYRQLPEEGLKFMVYLQKENIIDESGMPKERFSAEFPKEGPSILRIQQVVRGDSAAYFCASSPNPGLGYGYTFGSGTRLTVV.

The rearrangement links TRBV28 to TRBJ2-2; 13 nucleotides agree with TRBD2. This CDR3 comprises 16 residues. V trimming: 6 bases; J trimming: 4 bases; junction bases outside the gene matches: 5. Germline CDR1 MDHEN, CDR2 SYDVKM. The CDR3 is CASRLAGGPITGELFF. The CDR3 DNA reads as TGTGCCAGCAGACTAGCGGGAGGGCCTATCACCGGGGAGCTGTTTTTT.

The gene calls are TRBV28 and TRBJ2-7; D not certain. V lost 3 bases and J 1 base, leaving 10 bases between the germline ends. The CDR3 has 14 amino acids. The germline CDR1 and CDR2 sequences are MDHEN and SYDVKM. CDR3 loop: CASSLVRRSYEQYF. Written as DNA, the CDR3 is TGTGCCAGCAGTTTGGTCAGGAGATCCTACGAGCAGTACTTC.

V is TRBV30 and J is TRBJ1-5; 7 bases are a match to TRBD1. With 1 base clipped from V and 0 bases from J, the junction kept 0 bases outside the gene matches. The germline gives CDR1 GTSNPN, CDR2 SVGIG (reference sequence). This CDR3 has 14 amino acids. In nucleotides, the CDR3 is TGTGCCTGGAGTGGACAGGGTAGCAATCAGCCCCAGCATTTT. It codes for CAWSGQGSNQPQHF.

The V and J genes are TRBV6-4 and TRBJ2-6; D not resolved. The V and J ends lost 6 bases and 1 base respectively, with 10 bases between them. There are 15 residues in the CDR3. Germline loops: CDR1 MRHNA, CDR2 SNTAGT. The CDR3 sequence: CASRKSSSGANVLTF. The CDR3 coding sequence is TGTGCCAGCAGAAAGTCATCGTCTGGGGCCAACGTCCTGACTTTC.

The J gene is TRBJ1-3, the V gene TRBV7-9; unclear D gene. Trimming pared 2 bases from V and 0 bases from J, leaving 14 bases between. Germline values: CDR1 SEHNR, CDR2 FQNEAQ (reference sequence). The CDR3 has 17 amino acids. CDR3 region: CASSLKSQTFSGNTIYF. CDR3 sequence (DNA): TGTGCCAGCAGCTTAAAGTCCCAAACTTTCTCTGGAAACACCATATATTTT.

The V gene is TRBV27, the J gene TRBJ1-1, with D hard to call. V shed 8 bases and J shed 2 bases, with 6 bases lying between them. CDR1 MNHEY and CDR2 SMNVEV come from the germline V gene (reference sequence). The CDR3 length is 11 residues. The DNA for the CDR3 is TGTGCCAGCGGGATCAACACTGAAGCTTTCTTT. It yields the protein CASGINTEAFF.

The V call is TRBV5-1, the J call TRBJ2-7, with 8 positions matching TRBD2. V trimming: 3 bases; J trimming: 9 bases; junction bases outside the gene matches: 14. This CDR3 is built from 15 residues. Germline V gene lookup returns CDR1 SGHRS and CDR2 YFSETQ. In DNA form, the CDR3 reads TGCGCCAGCAGCTCCGCCGGGACTAGTCAGTTCGGGCAGTACTTC. Protein sequence: CASSSAGTSQFGQYF.

This clone has a handful of counts. The chain uses TRBV6-4 and TRBJ2-5, with 7 bases lining up with TRBD1. The CDR3 totals 11 residues. V lost 8 bases, J lost 3 bases, and 0 bases stayed unmatched. Germline lookup yields CDR1 MRHNA and CDR2 SNTAGT. The DNA for the CDR3 is TGTGCCAGCGGGACAGAAGAGACCCAGTACTTC. It codes for CASGTEETQYF.

This clone was seen just once. The chain joins TRBV18 to TRBJ2-7; D is possibly TRBD2 (6 bases). CDR1 and CDR2 (germline): KGHSH, LQKENI. The V gene lost 2 bases and the J gene lost 7 bases, with 15 bases spanning the gap. The CDR3 is made up of 14 amino acids. CDR3 protein: CASSPVRDQPEQYF. The CDR3, as DNA: TGTGCCAGCTCACCAGTGCGGGATCAACCAGAGCAGTACTTC.

This chain connects TRBV28 to TRBJ1-2, with a tentative D call TRBD1 (5 bases). The V end lost 6 bases, the J end lost 0 bases, and 8 bases lay between the germline ends. Germline-derived CDR1 and CDR2 are MDHEN and SYDVKM. The CDR3 length is 13 residues. CDR3 sequence: CASRPGPNYGYTF. The CDR3 DNA is TGTGCCAGCAGACCGGGACCTAACTATGGCTACACCTTC.

CDR3 region: CASSLAIWTSEVNEQFF. CDR3 DNA sequence: TGCGCCAGCAGCTTGGCAATTTGGACTAGCGAAGTCAATGAGCAGTTCTTC. This chain connects TRBV5-1 to TRBJ2-1, with TRBD2 matching over 9 bases. The V and J ends lost 0 bases and 6 bases, in that order; junction bases with no gene match: 10. Per germline, CDR1 SGHRS and CDR2 YFSETQ. The CDR3 is 17 amino acids.